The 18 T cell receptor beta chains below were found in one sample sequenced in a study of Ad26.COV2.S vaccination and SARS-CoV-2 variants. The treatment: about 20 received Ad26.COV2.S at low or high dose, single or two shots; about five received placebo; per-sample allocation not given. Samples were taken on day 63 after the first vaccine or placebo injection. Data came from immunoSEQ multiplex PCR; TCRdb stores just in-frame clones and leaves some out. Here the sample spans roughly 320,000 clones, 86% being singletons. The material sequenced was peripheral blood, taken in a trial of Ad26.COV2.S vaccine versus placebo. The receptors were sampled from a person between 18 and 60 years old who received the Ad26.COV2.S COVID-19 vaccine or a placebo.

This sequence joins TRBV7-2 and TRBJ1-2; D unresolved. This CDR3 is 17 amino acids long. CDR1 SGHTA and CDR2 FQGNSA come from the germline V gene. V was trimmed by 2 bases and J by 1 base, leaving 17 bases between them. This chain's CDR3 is CASSLRLGRTHNYGYTF. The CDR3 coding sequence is TGTGCCAGCAGCTTAAGGTTGGGCAGGACCCATAACTATGGCTACACCTTC.

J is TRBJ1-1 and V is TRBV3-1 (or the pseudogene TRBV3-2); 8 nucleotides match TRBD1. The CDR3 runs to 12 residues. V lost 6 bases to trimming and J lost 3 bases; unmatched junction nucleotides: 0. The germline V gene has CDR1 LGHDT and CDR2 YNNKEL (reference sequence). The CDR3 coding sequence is TGTGCCAGCAGGGACAGGGACACTGAAGCTTTCTTT. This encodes CASRDRDTEAFF.

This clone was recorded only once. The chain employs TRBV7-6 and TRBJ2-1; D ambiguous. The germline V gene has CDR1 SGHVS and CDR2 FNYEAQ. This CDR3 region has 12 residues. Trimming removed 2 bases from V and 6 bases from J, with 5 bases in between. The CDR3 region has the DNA TGTGCCAGCAGCTTACGCGGCAATGAGCAGTTCTTC. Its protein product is CASSLRGNEQFF.

The CDR3 protein is CSASQGGDEAFF. The CDR3 coding sequence is TGCAGTGCTAGTCAAGGGGGCGATGAAGCTTTCTTT. The rearrangement uses TRBV20-1 and TRBJ1-1; 7 nucleotides align to TRBD1. Per germline, CDR1 DFQATT and CDR2 SNEGSKA (reference sequence). This CDR3 is built from 12 residues. V lost 3 bases and J lost 7; bases outside the gene matches: 5.

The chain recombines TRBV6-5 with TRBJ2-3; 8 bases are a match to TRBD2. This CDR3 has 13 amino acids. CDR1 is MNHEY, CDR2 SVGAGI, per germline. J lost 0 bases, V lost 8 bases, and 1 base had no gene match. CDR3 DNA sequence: TGTGCCAGCCGGGGGGGTAGCACAGATACGCAGTATTTT. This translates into CASRGGSTDTQYF.

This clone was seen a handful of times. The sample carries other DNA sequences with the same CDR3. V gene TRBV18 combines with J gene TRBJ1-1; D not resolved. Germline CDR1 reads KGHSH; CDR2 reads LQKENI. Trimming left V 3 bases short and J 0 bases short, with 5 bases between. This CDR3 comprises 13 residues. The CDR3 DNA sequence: TGTGCCAGCTCACCGGACCTGAACACTGAAGCTTTCTTT. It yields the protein CASSPDLNTEAFF.

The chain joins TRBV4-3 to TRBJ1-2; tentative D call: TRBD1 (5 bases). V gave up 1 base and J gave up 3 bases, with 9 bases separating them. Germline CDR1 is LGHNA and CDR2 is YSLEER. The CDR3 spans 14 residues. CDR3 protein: CASSQVGTDYGYTF. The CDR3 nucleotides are TGCGCCAGCAGCCAAGTTGGGACCGACTATGGCTACACCTTC.

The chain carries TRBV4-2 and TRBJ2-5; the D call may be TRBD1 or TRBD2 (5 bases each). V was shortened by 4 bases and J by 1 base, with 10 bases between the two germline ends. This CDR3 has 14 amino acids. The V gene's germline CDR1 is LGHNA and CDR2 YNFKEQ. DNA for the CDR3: TGTGCCAGCAGCCCGGGGCAACCCCAAGAGACCCAGTACTTC. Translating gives CASSPGQPQETQYF.

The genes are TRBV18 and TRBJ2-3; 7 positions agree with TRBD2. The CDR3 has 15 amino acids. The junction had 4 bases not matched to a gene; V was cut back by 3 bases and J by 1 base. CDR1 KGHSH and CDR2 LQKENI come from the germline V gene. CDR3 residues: CASSPGGLGTDTQYF. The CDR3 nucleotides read TGTGCCAGCTCACCGGGGGGGTTGGGCACAGATACGCAGTATTTT.

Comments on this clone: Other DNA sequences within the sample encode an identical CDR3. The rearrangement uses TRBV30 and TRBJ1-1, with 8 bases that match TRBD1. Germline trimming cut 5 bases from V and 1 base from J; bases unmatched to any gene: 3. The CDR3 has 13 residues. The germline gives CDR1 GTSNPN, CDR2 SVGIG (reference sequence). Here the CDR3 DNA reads TGTGCCTGGCGCGACAGGGGGAACACTGAAGCTTTCTTT. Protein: CAWRDRGNTEAFF. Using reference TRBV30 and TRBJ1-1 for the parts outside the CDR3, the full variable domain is SQTIHQWPATLVQPVGSPLSLECTVEGTSNPNLYWYRQAAGRGLQLLFYSVGIGQISSEVPQNLSASRPQDRQFILSSKKLLLSDSGFYLCAWRDRGNTEAFFGQGTRLTVV.

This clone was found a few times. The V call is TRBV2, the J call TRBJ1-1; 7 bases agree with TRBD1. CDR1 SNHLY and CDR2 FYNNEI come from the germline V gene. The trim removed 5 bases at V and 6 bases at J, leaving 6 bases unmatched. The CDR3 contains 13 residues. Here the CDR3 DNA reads TGTGCCAGCAGTCGTACAGGGGTAGCTGAAGCTTTCTTT. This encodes CASSRTGVAEAFF.

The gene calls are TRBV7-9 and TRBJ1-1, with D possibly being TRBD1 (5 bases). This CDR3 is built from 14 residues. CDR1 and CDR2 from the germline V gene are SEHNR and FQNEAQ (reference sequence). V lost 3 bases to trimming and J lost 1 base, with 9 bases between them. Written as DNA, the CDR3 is TGTGCCAGCAGCTTGGGACTCTCGAACACTGAAGCTTTCTTT. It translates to CASSLGLSNTEAFF.

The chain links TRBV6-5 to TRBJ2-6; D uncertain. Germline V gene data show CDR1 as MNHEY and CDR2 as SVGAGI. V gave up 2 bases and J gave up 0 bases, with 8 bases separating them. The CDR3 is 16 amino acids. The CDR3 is CASSYQVSSGANVLTF. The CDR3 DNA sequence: TGTGCCAGCAGTTACCAGGTGTCCTCTGGGGCCAACGTCCTGACTTTC.

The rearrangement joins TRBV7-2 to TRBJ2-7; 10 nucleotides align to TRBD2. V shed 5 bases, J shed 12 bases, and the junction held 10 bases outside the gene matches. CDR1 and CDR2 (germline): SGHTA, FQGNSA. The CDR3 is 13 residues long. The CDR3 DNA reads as TGTGCCAGCAGCGCAAGTAGCGGGGGGACTACGTACTTC. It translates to CASSASSGGTTYF.

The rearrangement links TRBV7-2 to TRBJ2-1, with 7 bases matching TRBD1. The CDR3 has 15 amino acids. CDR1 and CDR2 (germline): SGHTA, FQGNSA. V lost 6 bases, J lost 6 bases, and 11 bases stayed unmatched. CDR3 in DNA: TGTGCCAGCAGAGAGGGACAGATAGGGTCCAATGAGCAGTTCTTC. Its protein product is CASREGQIGSNEQFF.

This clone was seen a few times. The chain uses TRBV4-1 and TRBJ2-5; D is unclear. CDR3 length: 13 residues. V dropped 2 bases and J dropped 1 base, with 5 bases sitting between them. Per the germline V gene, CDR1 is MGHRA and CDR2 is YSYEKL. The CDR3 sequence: CASSQIIQETQYF. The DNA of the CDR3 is TGCGCCAGCAGCCAAATAATCCAAGAGACCCAGTACTTC.

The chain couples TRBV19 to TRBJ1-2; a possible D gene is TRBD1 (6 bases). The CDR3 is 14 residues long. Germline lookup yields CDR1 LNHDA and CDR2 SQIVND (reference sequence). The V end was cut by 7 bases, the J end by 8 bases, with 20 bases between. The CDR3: CASNRDISMGGYTF. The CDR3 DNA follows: TGTGCCAGTAACCGGGACATCTCGATGGGCGGCTACACCTTC.

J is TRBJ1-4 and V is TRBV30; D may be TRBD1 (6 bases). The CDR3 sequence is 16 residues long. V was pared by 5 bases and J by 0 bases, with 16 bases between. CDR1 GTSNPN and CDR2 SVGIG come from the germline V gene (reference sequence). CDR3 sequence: CAWDPGQLSTNEKLFF. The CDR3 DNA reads TGTGCCTGGGACCCCGGACAGCTTTCAACTAATGAAAAACTGTTTTTT.